The present entry profiles one T cell receptor (beta chain) with its context. This may arise from a read error, as a much more abundant clone is one base away. Germline loops: CDR1 MDHEN, CDR2 SYDVKM. CDR3 length: 15 amino acids. One entry per CDR3 protein, called by TCRdb with MiXCR from the reads. The repertoire holds fewer than 250,000 distinct CDR3 sequences, with about 30% as singletons. The data were taken from a study of kidney transplant recipient with SARS-CoV-2 infection. The receptor was isolated from a male patient between 25 and 40 years old who had COVID-19 and was a kidney transplant recipient. Some T cells may originate from the graft donor. The V gene is TRBV28, the J gene TRBJ1-3; the match to TRBD1 covers 9 bases. This material consisted of a blood sample, taken at baseline and around day 110 from a kidney transplant recipient. In DNA form, the CDR3 reads TGTGCCAGCACCTTAGGGACAGGGTTTGGAAGCACCATATATTTT. Protein product: CASTLGTGFGSTIYF.